This is a list of T cell receptor beta chains from one sample in a study of cytomegalovirus exposure and HLA in healthy donors. Some clones are missing from TCRdb's copy, which holds only in-frame ones; the method was immunoSEQ multiplex PCR. The sample consists of roughly 130,000 clones, roughly 90% of them appearing once. Sequenced sample: PBMCs. These receptors came from a man aged 25 to 40 in good health and CMV-seronegative. Both conserved end residues are part of each CDR3.

>TRBV4-1|TRBJ2-7
CASSQSQTYEQYF
>TRBV16|TRBJ1-2
CASSRTGLHTF
>TRBV6-5|TRBJ2-1
CASMRREIINEQFF
>TRBV4-1|TRBJ2-1
CASSQDSGNHNEQFF
>TRBV10-1|TRBJ1-4
CASSEWDRGQRKLFF
>TRBV5-6|TRBJ2-1
CASSLVSGGLYNEQFF
>TRBV6-7|TRBJ2-1
CASSVPGTQYNEQFF
>TRBV5-1|TRBJ2-7
CASSTGQLYEQYF
>TRBV5-4|TRBJ2-7
CASSPRESSSYEQYF
>TRBV28|TRBJ2-5
CASKGRSWETQYF
>TRBV7-9|TRBJ2-5
CASSAGGQGALETQYF
>TRBV4-1|TRBJ2-1
CASSPYPASGRAMDEQFF
>TRBV19|TRBJ1-3
CASSIAGDSGNTIYF
>TRBV6-4|TRBJ2-3
CASSVGGSTDTQYF
>TRBV30|TRBJ2-1
CAWSAFSGADNEQFF
>TRBV5-1|TRBJ2-1
CASSLELLPYNEQFF
>TRBV4-1|TRBJ2-3
CASSPVGSRTDTQYF
>TRBV5-6|TRBJ2-7
CASSLAGGAYEQYF
>TRBV5-5|TRBJ2-7
CASSLALGQGYYEQYF
>TRBV5-4|TRBJ2-7
CASSPIGAGTSYEQYF
>TRBV6-5|TRBJ1-2
CASSYRDSNYGYTF
>TRBV20-1|TRBJ2-5
CSAAGEETQYF
>TRBV7-9|TRBJ2-3
CASSPQGVADTQYF
>TRBV6-1|TRBJ1-1
CASTQQGAVNSEAFF
>TRBV5-1|TRBJ1-2
CASSLLSGYGYTF
>TRBV7-2|TRBJ2-5
CASSLSSGVGSETQYF
>TRBV6-1|TRBJ1-1
CASSTHGTEAFF
>TRBV28|TRBJ1-1
CASSFRGFVGWTEAFF
>TRBV30|TRBJ1-2
CAWSVPGELYGYTF
>TRBV7-2|TRBJ2-2
CASRRLTNTGELFF
>TRBV9|TRBJ1-1
CASSVAGEWAATEAFF
>TRBV7-2|TRBJ2-1
CASSPGREQFF
>TRBV7-9|TRBJ2-3
CASSVQLAGGPNTQYF
>TRBV29-1|TRBJ2-7
CSVGQPNYEQYF
>TRBV30|TRBJ1-2
CAWSSNMWPGGYGYTF
>TRBV11-2|TRBJ2-7
CASSSNAVEQYF
>TRBV7-2|TRBJ1-3
CASSQRGGGSGNTIYF
>TRBV2|TRBJ1-5
CASSTGALNQPQHF
>TRBV7-2|TRBJ1-5
CASSMGSRSMQPQHF
>TRBV5-1|TRBJ2-1
CASSRQGTNEQFF
>TRBV7-3|TRBJ1-1
CASSSDGQGEAFF
>TRBV30|TRBJ2-1
CASTWGASGRNGEQFF
>TRBV18|TRBJ2-7
CASSPLATTQGGGGYEQYF
>TRBV7-8|TRBJ2-7
CASSPRTRTLQSYEQYF
>TRBV6-6|TRBJ2-7
CASSYKGQENPYEQYF
>TRBV5-1|TRBJ2-5
CASSIRGGSPETQYF
>TRBV12-5|TRBJ2-2
CASGPLSSSGELFF
>TRBV6-5|TRBJ2-2
CASSLLAGGVTGELFF
>TRBV4-3|TRBJ2-7
CASSQDSLLRGEQYF
>TRBV30|TRBJ1-1
CAWSLEEGTEAFF
>TRBV4-1|TRBJ2-3
CASSHPGTGDGTQYF
>TRBV9|TRBJ2-7
CASSTNQEGTSEQYF
>TRBV30|TRBJ2-3
CAWSPRQGTQYF
>TRBV29-1|TRBJ1-2
CSAFSLDRGFVGGYTF